Listed below are T cell receptor beta chains from one sample, sequenced in a study of CD8+CD57+ T cells in acquired aplastic anemia. TCRdb recomputed calls from the reads with MiXCR, one row per CDR3 protein. This table holds 200,000 or so distinct CDR3 sequences, 64% found once. The sample was sorted CD4+, CD8+, or CD8+CD57+ T cells (not recorded which) from PBMCs. These receptors were obtained from a human donor with severe aplastic anemia or a healthy control (not recorded which). Both conserved end residues are part of each CDR3. D genes are given only for firm matches. Size values are once, few and many counts, or a class for expanded clones, and some rows have none.

-,TRBJ2-7,TRBV7-9,-,CASSFTRTEQYF,TGTGCCAGCAGCTTTACGCGGACCGAGCAGTACTTC
-,TRBJ1-1,TRBV7-2,-,CASSLVLVGTEAFF,TGTGCCAGCAGCTTAGTGCTGGTGGGCACTGAAGCTTTCTTT
-,TRBJ1-1,TRBV6-2/TRBV6-3,-,CASMPLVGRGGTEAFF,TGTGCCAGCATGCCGCTAGTTGGACGTGGAGGCACTGAAGCTTTCTTT
-,TRBJ1-6,TRBV20-1,-,CSASGISNSPLHF,TGCAGTGCTAGCGGGATCAGTAATTCACCCCTCCACTTT
TRBD1,TRBJ1-1,TRBV7-2,few,CASSAQGGVGEAFF,TGTGCCAGCAGCGCACAGGGGGGTGTCGGTGAAGCTTTCTTT
TRBD2,TRBJ2-3,TRBV7-3,many,CASSPGTSGGDTQYF,TGTGCCAGCAGCCCGGGGACTAGCGGTGGGGATACGCAGTATTTT
-,TRBJ2-1,TRBV20-1,-,CSAQGNEQFF,TGCAGTGCGCAGGGGAATGAGCAGTTCTTC
-,TRBJ1-1,TRBV14,once,CASSQLPNTEAFF,TGTGCCAGCAGCCAACTTCCGAACACTGAAGCTTTCTTT
-,TRBJ2-7,TRBV7-9,-,CASSPVVGAYEQYF,TGTGCCAGCAGCCCCGTTGTGGGGGCCTACGAGCAGTACTTC
-,TRBJ2-7,TRBV4-3,many,CASSQEGGGTYEQYF,TGCGCCAGCAGCCAAGAAGGAGGGGGTACCTACGAGCAGTACTTC
TRBD1,TRBJ2-7,TRBV19,-,CASSGRQGPYEQYF,TGTGCCAGTAGTGGCCGACAGGGTCCCTACGAGCAGTACTTC
-,TRBJ2-7,TRBV7-9,once,CASSLVARTSSYEQYF,TGTGCCAGCAGCTTAGTGGCCCGGACAAGCTCCTACGAGCAGTACTTC
-,TRBJ2-7,TRBV25-1,-,CASSVTGASYEQYF,TGTGCCAGCAGTGTGACGGGGGCCTCCTACGAGCAGTACTTC
-,TRBJ1-2,TRBV25-1,-,CASSEGVTGIYGYTF,TGTGCCAGCAGTGAAGGTGTAACGGGCATCTATGGCTACACCTTC
TRBD2,TRBJ2-7,TRBV5-1,few,CASGTGTSGTYEQYF,TGCGCCAGCGGCACCGGGACTAGCGGGACCTACGAGCAGTACTTC
-,TRBJ1-6,TRBV7-3,-,CASSLQGMDSPLHF,TGTGCCAGCAGCTTACAGGGGATGGATTCACCCCTCCACTTT
-,TRBJ2-7,TRBV12-3/TRBV12-4,many,CASSFGLVEQYF,TGTGCCAGCAGCTTCGGGTTGGTCGAGCAGTACTTC
-,TRBJ2-7,TRBV9,many,CASSGDSTYEQYF,TGTGCCAGCAGCGGGGACTCAACCTACGAGCAGTACTTC
-,TRBJ1-3,TRBV19,-,CASSIPLSGNTIYF,TGTGCCAGTAGTATCCCCCTGTCTGGAAACACCATATATTTT
-,TRBJ2-7,TRBV7-2,-,CASSAGPGVVSYEQYF,TGTGCCAGCAGCGCGGGACCAGGGGTAGTAAGCTACGAGCAGTACTTC
-,TRBJ1-2,TRBV7-2,-,CASSLEAGGGYTF,TGTGCCAGCAGCTTAGAGGCCGGGGGGGGCTACACCTTC
TRBD1,TRBJ2-7,TRBV5-4,many,CASSQSGTGSYEQYF,TGTGCCAGCAGTCAGTCCGGGACAGGCTCCTACGAGCAGTACTTC
TRBD2,TRBJ2-5,TRBV24-1,-,CATSDGTSGGLGFDLQYF,TGTGCCACCAGTGATGGGACTAGCGGGGGTCTCGGGTTTGATCTCCAGTACTTC
-,TRBJ2-6,TRBV10-3,few,CAISEVGRHSGANVLTF,TGTGCCATCAGTGAGGTGGGTCGACACTCTGGGGCCAACGTCCTGACTTTC
-,TRBJ1-1,TRBV15,-,CATKKDSRNTEAFF,TGTGCCACCAAGAAGGACAGCAGGAACACTGAAGCTTTCTTT
-,TRBJ1-6,TRBV7-2,once,CASSFLAWPLPLHF,TGTGCCAGCAGCTTTCTTGCCTGGCCCCTGCCCCTCCACTTT
-,TRBJ2-3,TRBV6-4,-,CASSPRGAAASTDTQYF,TGTGCCAGCAGTCCCCGAGGGGCAGCGGCCAGCACAGATACGCAGTATTTT
TRBD2,TRBJ2-1,TRBV7-2,-,CASSYGSGSSYNEQFF,TGTGCCAGCAGCTATGGTAGCGGGAGCTCCTACAATGAGCAGTTCTTC
-,TRBJ2-2,TRBV10-3,-,CAISQYRDANTGELFF,TGTGCCATCAGTCAGTACAGGGACGCGAACACCGGGGAGCTGTTTTTT
TRBD2,TRBJ2-5,TRBV6-5,-,CASSYGTSGAETQYF,TGTGCCAGCAGTTACGGGACTAGCGGGGCTGAGACCCAGTACTTC